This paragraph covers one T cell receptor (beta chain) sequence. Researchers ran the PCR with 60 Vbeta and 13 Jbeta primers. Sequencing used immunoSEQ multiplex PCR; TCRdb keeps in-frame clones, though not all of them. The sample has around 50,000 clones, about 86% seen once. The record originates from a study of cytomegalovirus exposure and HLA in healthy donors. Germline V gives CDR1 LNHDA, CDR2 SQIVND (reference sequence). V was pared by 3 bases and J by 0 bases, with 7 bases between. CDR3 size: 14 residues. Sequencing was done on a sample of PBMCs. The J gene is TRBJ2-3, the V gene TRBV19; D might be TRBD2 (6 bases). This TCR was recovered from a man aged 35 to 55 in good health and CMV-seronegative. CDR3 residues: CASSIGTSTDTQYF. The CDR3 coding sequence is TGTGCCAGTAGTATTGGGACTAGCACAGATACGCAGTATTTT.